This T cell receptor (beta chain) was found in a study of T cells after yellow fever vaccination. Study-level background: Low-cell-number fractions were prepared with SMART-Seq v4 Ultra Low Input.

Overall study results and limits: Post-booster samples contained most primary-vaccination clones (approximately 95% CD4, approximately 88% CD8).

It was through 5'RACE template switching that TCR cDNA was made, with a universal primer site and UMIs added. TCRdb analysed the 5' RACE reads with MiXCR anew, one entry per CDR3 protein. Of a few hundred thousand distinct CDR3 sequences in the sample, around a tenth are singletons; the top ten hold roughly 18%. Note on this clonotype: Its target is not known.

V lost 3 bases and J lost 3, with 17 bases in between. CDR3 length equals 16 residues. Per the germline V gene, CDR1 is LGHNA and CDR2 is YNFKEQ. The J gene is TRBJ1-1, the V gene TRBV4-2; unclear D gene. The TCR sequence derives from a man younger than 35 who received the YFV17D yellow fever vaccine. The sequenced sample was PBMCs, obtained on the day of the first yellow fever vaccination. The CDR3 DNA reads TGTGCCAGCAGCCATTGGGGAGGCAGGATGGACACTGAAGCTTTCTTT. Translated, it gives CASSHWGGRMDTEAFF.